The 21 T cell receptor beta chains presented below share a single source sample, sequenced in a study of CD8 T cells in ankylosing spondylitis. Via MiXCR, TCRdb re-called the 5' RACE reads, giving one row per CDR3 protein. The sample shows nearly 350,000 distinct CDR3 sequences, 14% to 15% of them seen only once. Sequencing was done on a sample of blood, either unsorted or a sorted T cell fraction (not recorded which). The receptors were gathered from a male donor with ankylosing spondylitis or in good health (not recorded which).

The chain couples TRBV19 to TRBJ2-3; TRBD2 aligns across 9 bases. The CDR3 contains 15 residues. Germline assignment: CDR1 LNHDA and CDR2 SQIVND (reference sequence). The V segment lost 4 bases and the J segment 6 bases; nucleotides outside the gene matches: 8. CDR3 loop: CASSNLAGNSDTQYF. The CDR3 bases are TGTGCCAGTAGTAACCTAGCGGGAAACTCGGATACGCAGTATTTT. Variable domain in full (rest from reference TRBV19 and TRBJ2-3): DGGITQSPKYLFRKEGQNVTLSCEQNLNHDAMYWYRQDPGQGLRLIYYSQIVNDFQKGDIAEGYSVSREKKESFPLTVTSAQKNPTAFYLCASSNLAGNSDTQYFGPGTRLTVL.

This clonotype was seen only a few times. CDR3 sequence: CASSKSGVKGSPLHF. In DNA form, the CDR3 reads TGTGCCAGCAGCAAATCTGGGGTGAAGGGATCACCCCTCCACTTT. The genes are TRBV21-1 and TRBJ1-6. TRBV21-1 is annotated as a pseudogene. This CDR3 is built from 15 residues.

The V call is TRBV3-1, the J call TRBJ1-6; D perhaps matches TRBD1 (5 bases). The CDR3 totals 15 residues. Per the germline V gene, CDR1 is LGHDT and CDR2 is YNNKEL (reference sequence). Trimming shortened V by 6 bases and J by 0 bases, and 9 bases separated the two germline ends. This CDR3 is CASSLQVSYNSPLHF. The CDR3 DNA is TGTGCCAGCAGTCTACAGGTCTCCTATAATTCACCCCTCCACTTT.

The chain carries TRBV5-1 and TRBJ1-3; no firm D call. CDR3 length equals 16 residues. Germline lookup yields CDR1 SGHRS and CDR2 YFSETQ. The germline V and J ends were trimmed by 0 bases and 3 bases, with 13 bases remaining between them. The CDR3 reads CASSLDVPQNGNTIYF. CDR3 bases: TGCGCCAGCAGCTTGGACGTCCCGCAGAATGGAAACACCATATATTTT.

The table lists this clonotype with many counts. One junction end disagrees with the germline gene, perhaps due to a read error. The V gene is TRBV5-1, the J gene TRBJ1-2; TRBD1 aligns across 8 bases. The CDR3 is 14 amino acids. The germline V gene has CDR1 SGHRS and CDR2 YFSETQ. CDR3 sequence reads: CASTLEGDRGGYTF. In DNA, the CDR3 is TGCGCCAGCACCTTGGAAGGAGACAGGGGTGGCTACACCTTC.

The table lists this clonotype with a few counts. The chain combines TRBV12-3 or TRBV12-4 with TRBJ1-3; D ambiguous. CDR3 length: 13 residues. Trimming took off 1 base at V and 3 bases at J, with 4 bases between the two ends. DNA for the CDR3: TGTGCCAGCAGTTTAGTTAATGGAAACACCATATATTTT. Its translation: CASSLVNGNTIYF.

This clonotype occurred a few times. The chain uses TRBV12-3 or TRBV12-4 and TRBJ2-3; TRBD1 matches at 7 bases. The V segment lost 6 bases and the J segment 2 bases; nucleotides outside the gene matches: 5. The CDR3 is made up of 14 amino acids. DNA of the CDR3: TGTGCCAGCAGGAGACAGGGTTTCACAGATACGCAGTATTTT. This codes for CASRRQGFTDTQYF.

This clonotype was counted a few times. The chain is built from TRBV6-5 and TRBJ2-1; tentative D call: TRBD2 (6 bases). CDR3 length equals 15 residues. Per the germline V gene, CDR1 is MNHEY and CDR2 is SVGAGI. V lost 4 bases and J 2 bases, leaving 12 bases between the germline ends. The CDR3 sequence: CASSSLTGAYNEQFF. CDR3 nucleotide sequence: TGTGCCAGCAGTTCCCTGACGGGGGCCTACAATGAGCAGTTCTTC.

The V call is TRBV5-1, the J call TRBJ2-3; D is perhaps TRBD1 (6 bases). This CDR3 region has 15 residues. Germline V gene lookup returns CDR1 SGHRS and CDR2 YFSETQ. With 4 bases removed from V and 6 bases from J, the gap between germline ends came to 18 bases. The CDR3 region has the DNA TGCGCCAGCAGCACAGCAGGGGTTACGTCGGATACGCAGTATTTT. Protein: CASSTAGVTSDTQYF. Full variable domain (remainder filled in from reference TRBV5-1 and TRBJ2-3): KAGVTQTPRYLIKTRGQQVTLSCSPISGHRSVSWYQQTPGQGLQFLFEYFSETQRNKGNFPGRFSGRQFSNSRSEMNVSTLELGDSALYLCASSTAGVTSDTQYFGPGTRLTVL.

The chain links TRBV20-1 to TRBJ1-1, with TRBD1 matching 8 bases. Trimming cost V 2 bases and J 5 bases; bases outside gene matches: 4. Germline values: CDR1 DFQATT, CDR2 SNEGSKA (reference sequence). The CDR3 has 13 amino acids. This CDR3 is CSARQGAITEAFF. CDR3 in DNA: TGCAGTGCTAGACAGGGGGCGATAACTGAAGCTTTCTTT.

The chain combines TRBV7-6 with TRBJ2-5; D is uncertain. Trimming took off 7 bases at V and 4 bases at J, with 13 bases between the two ends. The CDR3 contains 13 residues. Germline V gene data show CDR1 as SGHVS and CDR2 as FNYEAQ. The CDR3 spells CASNGGEIETQYF. Written as DNA, the CDR3 is TGTGCCAGCAACGGTGGCGAAATAGAGACCCAGTACTTC.

V and J are TRBV10-3 and TRBJ2-1, with 7 positions matching TRBD2. Germline CDR1 and CDR2: ENHRY and SYGVKD. J was trimmed by 0 bases and V by 0 bases; bases with no gene match: 8. CDR3 length: 18 amino acids. The DNA of the CDR3 is TGTGCCATCAGTGAGTCTCCCGAGCGGGATTCCTCCTACAATGAGCAGTTCTTC. Protein product: CAISESPERDSSYNEQFF.

The V gene is TRBV18, the J gene TRBJ1-2; TRBD1 agrees at 7 bases. The V gene end was trimmed by 6 bases and the J gene end by 3 bases; junction bases not matched to a gene: 10. The CDR3 is 15 residues long. Germline CDR1 KGHSH, CDR2 LQKENI. CDR3 in DNA: TGTGCCAGCTCGCGCGGGACAGCCGATGACTATGGCTACACCTTC. Translating it yields CASSRGTADDYGYTF.

V usage is TRBV20-1 and J usage is TRBJ2-5; D unclear. Trimming removed 1 base from V and 2 bases from J, with 11 bases in between. There are 14 residues in the CDR3. Germline V gives CDR1 DFQATT, CDR2 SNEGSKA (reference sequence). The CDR3 DNA reads as TGCAGTGCTAGAGGTACGACGCGGCAAGAGACCCAGTACTTC. This sequence encodes CSARGTTRQETQYF.

This clonotype was found many times. The CDR3 sequence: CASSVTGTEAFF. In DNA form, the CDR3 reads TGTGCCAGCAGCGTGACGGGCACTGAAGCTTTCTTT. This chain uses TRBV11-1 with TRBJ1-1; D is unresolved. Germline V lookup: CDR1 SGHAT, CDR2 FQDESV (reference sequence). The V gene lost 5 bases and the J gene lost 4 bases, with 8 bases spanning the gap. The CDR3 has 12 amino acids.

This clonotype was seen many times. V gene TRBV10-3 combines with J gene TRBJ2-3; D gene unclear. This CDR3 contains 15 residues. Germline lookup yields CDR1 ENHRY and CDR2 SYGVKD. The V gene lost 2 bases and the J gene lost 6 bases, with 15 bases spanning the gap. The CDR3 reads CAISEPLVVADTQYF. The CDR3 coding sequence is TGTGCCATCAGTGAGCCTCTTGTGGTTGCCGATACGCAGTATTTT.

The V gene is TRBV12-3 or TRBV12-4, the J gene TRBJ1-2; D is ambiguous. The CDR3 spans 13 residues. The V end was cut by 3 bases, the J end by 5 bases, with 10 bases between. The CDR3 region is CASSFGSWYGYTF. The CDR3 region has the DNA TGTGCCAGCAGTTTTGGCTCATGGTATGGCTACACCTTC.

The genes are TRBV2 and TRBJ2-1; 8 nucleotides match TRBD2. The CDR3 is 15 amino acids. In germline, CDR1 is SNHLY, CDR2 FYNNEI. Trimming took 3 bases from V and 7 from J; bases not matched to a gene: 8. CDR3 bases: TGTGCCAGCAGTGAGGGACGCGGGAGGTTAAATGAGCAGTTCTTC. Protein sequence: CASSEGRGRLNEQFF.

This clonotype was counted only a few times. The chain couples TRBV7-2 to TRBJ2-1; D not resolved. V lost 3 bases to trimming and J lost 0 bases, with 9 bases between them. Germline V gives CDR1 SGHTA, CDR2 FQGNSA. The CDR3 consists of 15 residues. CDR3 sequence (DNA): TGTGCCAGCAGCTTGGGAATGAGCTCCTACAATGAGCAGTTCTTC. This sequence encodes CASSLGMSSYNEQFF.

In this sample, this clonotype turned up a few times. The chain is built from TRBV6-1 and TRBJ1-2; no firm D call. V gave up 2 bases and J gave up 5 bases, with 3 bases separating them. This CDR3 spans 11 amino acids. The germline V gene has CDR1 MNHNS and CDR2 SASEGT. The CDR3 sequence: CASSEQYGYTF. The CDR3 DNA is TGTGCCAGCAGTGAACAGTATGGCTACACCTTC.

The rearrangement uses TRBV7-2 and TRBJ2-7; D ambiguous. Germline CDR1 SGHTA, CDR2 FQGNSA. This CDR3 has 16 amino acids. Between the trimmed V and J ends, which lost 2 bases and 2 bases, there was a span of 16 bases. CDR3 nucleotides: TGTGCCAGCAGCTTACAGCTCGGATCTCTCCCCTACGAGCAGTACTTC. Protein: CASSLQLGSLPYEQYF.